This T cell receptor beta chain was found in a study of blood T cell repertoires in COVID-19. Study overall: Nucleic acid was either cDNA or gDNA, and it came from T cells, B-cell-depleted T cells, or PBMCs.

Germline loops: CDR1 SGHAT, CDR2 FQNNGV. The CDR3 spans 13 residues. Trimming removed 5 bases at V and 2 bases at J, with 10 bases between. Original analysis: Estimated nucleated cell counts came from reference gene primer amplification. TCRdb keeps only in-frame clones here, not all; method: immunoSEQ multiplex PCR. V, J and clone size are taken as reported in that table, and D and trimming were inferred from the DNA itself. Of 150,000 to 200,000 clones listed, about 83% were seen once; the top ten hold around a fifth. The sample holds a few counts of this clone. Other DNA sequences in the sample encode the same CDR3.

This chain uses TRBV11-2 with TRBJ2-7; TRBD1 is a possible D gene (5 bases). The clonotype comes from a woman aged 70-85 years who had recovered from COVID-19. Sample: peripheral blood. In nucleotides, the CDR3 is TGTGCCAGCAGCCTCGACAGTGCCTACGAGCAGTACTTC. Translating it yields CASSLDSAYEQYF.